The text below deals with one T cell receptor (beta chain). The data are from a study of blood T cell repertoires in COVID-19. Germline V gene sequence: CDR1 MRHNA, CDR2 SNTAGT. Losses at the gene ends were 2 bases for V and 3 bases for J; bases not matched to a gene: 1. The CDR3 loop spans 15 amino acids. The method was immunoSEQ multiplex PCR; TCRdb's version includes in-frame clones alone and lacks a portion of them. Among more than 40,000 clones, 90% were seen once, and the ten largest hold approximately 4.9%. This rearrangement joins TRBV6-4 to TRBJ1-5; 10 bases agree with TRBD1. This clonotype originated in a man between 70 and 80 years old with acute or convalescent COVID-19. Specimen: peripheral blood. The DNA for the CDR3 is TGTGCCAGCAGTGACGGGACAGGGGTCAATCAGCCCCAGCATTTT. Translation: CASSDGTGVNQPQHF.